The present T cell receptor beta chain was sequenced within a study of blood T cell repertoires in COVID-19. Background on the study: Sources were T cells, B-cell-depleted T cells, or PBMCs; the material itself was cDNA or gDNA.

CDR1 SEHNR and CDR2 FQNEAQ come from the germline V gene (reference sequence). The CDR3 is 17 amino acids. Trimming left V 0 bases short and J 1 base short, with 15 bases between. Libraries were prepared by immunoSEQ multiplex PCR; TCRdb keeps only in-frame clonotypes and omits some of them. This table has fewer than 70,000 clones, about 80% appearing once. Seattle's enrolled individuals joined amid active infection and were then monitored longitudinally. The clonotype originates from a man younger than 45 with COVID-19, enrolled during active disease. The sample comprised peripheral blood. The genes are TRBV7-9 and TRBJ1-1, with D possibly being TRBD1 (6 bases). The CDR3 region has the DNA TGTGCCAGCAGCTTAGCGAACCCCCTGACAGGGAACACTGAAGCTTTCTTT. This encodes CASSLANPLTGNTEAFF.